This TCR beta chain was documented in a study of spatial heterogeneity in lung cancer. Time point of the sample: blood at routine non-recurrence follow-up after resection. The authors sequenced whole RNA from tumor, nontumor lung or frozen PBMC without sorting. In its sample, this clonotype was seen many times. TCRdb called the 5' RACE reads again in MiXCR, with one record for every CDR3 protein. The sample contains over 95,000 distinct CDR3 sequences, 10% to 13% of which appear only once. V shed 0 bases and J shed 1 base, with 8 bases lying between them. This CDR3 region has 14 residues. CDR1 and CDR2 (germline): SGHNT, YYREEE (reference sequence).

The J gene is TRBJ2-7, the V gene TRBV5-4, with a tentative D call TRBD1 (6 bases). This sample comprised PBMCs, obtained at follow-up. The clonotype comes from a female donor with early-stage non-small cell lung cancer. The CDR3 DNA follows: TGTGCCAGCAGCTTGGGAGACAGGTCCTACGAGCAGTACGTC. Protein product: CASSLGDRSYEQYV.